The T cell receptor (beta chain) described here comes from a study of early stage breast cancer tumors. Deletions cut 3 bases from V and 0 bases from J, with 1 base between. Germline loops: CDR1 KGHSH, CDR2 LQKENI. The CDR3 has 12 amino acids. In its sample, this clone was seen once. The identical CDR3 is also encoded by other nucleotide sequences in the sample. Generated by immunoSEQ multiplex PCR, the TCRdb table keeps only in-frame clones and is missing some. The sample shows about 69,000 clones, over 80% of them seen only once. The chain joins TRBV18 to TRBJ2-3; D not resolved. The receptor was derived from a person aged 40-50 years with breast cancer. Material for sequencing was blood. The CDR3 region has the DNA TGTGCCAGCTCACCTAGCACAGATACGCAGTATTTT. Amino acids: CASSPSTDTQYF.